This T cell receptor (beta chain) was obtained from a study of neurological immune-mediated disorders. This clonotype came up many times. TCRdb re-derived calls from the 5' RACE reads in MiXCR, one entry per CDR3 protein. This table has 77,000 or so distinct CDR3 sequences, about 9.4% appearing once. V was pared by 1 base and J by 3 bases, with 22 bases between. This CDR3 comprises 18 residues. The germline CDR1 and CDR2 sequences are SGHDN and FVKESK. Sequencing used PBMCs. The TCR sequence derives from a man aged 45-60 years in good health. The chain has TRBV14 and TRBJ2-7, with D possibly matching TRBD2 (5 bases). In DNA form, the CDR3 reads TGTGCCAGCAGCCAAGTGCCCGGGATGGGCCCCAGGAACTACGAGCAGTACTTC. Translated: CASSQVPGMGPRNYEQYF.